This T cell receptor beta chain was captured in a study of circulating and synovial CD4+ cells in juvenile arthritis. Patients with active juvenile idiopathic arthritis donated these samples. Using immunoSEQ multiplex PCR, the repertoire was profiled, and TCRdb retains in-frame clones only, with some absent. The sample has about 32,000 clones, around 95% seen once. Points from the study as a whole: These blood cells shared more CDR3 sequences with synovium than bulk blood. Circulating pathogenic-like and bulk T cells looked alike by Vbeta family usage.

Comments on this clone: Its target is not known.

Germline CDR1 is SGDLS and CDR2 is YYNGEE. The CDR3 loop spans 15 amino acids. V gave up 3 bases and J gave up 3 bases; unmatched junction bases: 6. Sequencing input: CD4+ T cells from blood. This receptor was obtained from a human donor with juvenile idiopathic arthritis. The V gene is TRBV9, the J gene TRBJ2-3; 8 nucleotides line up with TRBD2. The CDR3 region is CASSATSGLTDTQYF. DNA of the CDR3: TGTGCCAGCAGCGCCACTAGCGGCCTAACAGATACGCAGTATTTT.